Presented here are 17 T cell receptor beta chains from one specimen sequenced in a study of blood T cell repertoires in COVID-19. The data were produced by immunoSEQ multiplex PCR, yet TCRdb's version contains in-frame clones alone and is incomplete. The table has around 200,000 clones, roughly 86% seen once. The sequenced sample consisted of peripheral blood. These receptors originate from a man younger than 35 with active or convalescent COVID-19.

CDR3 loop: CATTGVTSGANVLTF. In DNA form, the CDR3 reads TGTGCCACCACAGGGGTTACCTCTGGGGCCAACGTCCTGACTTTC. This chain joins TRBV6-5 and TRBJ2-6; 7 bases match TRBD1. This CDR3 has 15 amino acids. The ends lost 10 bases at V and 0 bases at J; junction bases unmatched: 6. Germline values: CDR1 MNHEY, CDR2 SVGAGI.

V and J are TRBV7-9 and TRBJ2-2; TRBD2 matches 9 bases. The CDR3 covers 17 residues. The germline gives CDR1 SEHNR, CDR2 FQNEAQ (reference sequence). V trimming: 3 bases; J trimming: 4 bases; junction bases outside the gene matches: 9. As DNA, the CDR3 is TGTGCCAGCAGCTTGCGGGCTGGGACTAGCCCCACCGGGGAGCTGTTTTTT. It codes for CASSLRAGTSPTGELFF.

This sequence joins TRBV7-3 and TRBJ2-1; 12 bases map to TRBD1. CDR1 is SGHTA and CDR2 is FQGTGA in the germline V gene. This CDR3 spans 16 amino acids. V lost 4 bases, J lost 8 bases, and 9 bases stayed unmatched. The CDR3 is CASSSTGTGGSYEQFF. Written as DNA, the CDR3 is TGTGCCAGCAGCTCAACCGGGACAGGGGGCTCATATGAGCAGTTCTTC.

Of note for this clone: It is likely a read error, because the conserved phenylalanine at the end of the CDR3 is missing. No DNA is shown, since the ends of the CDR3 on it are uncertain; the CDR3 is the one TCRdb lists. The genes are TRBV7-9 and TRBJ2-4; no DNA check was done on the table's D call, TRBD1. Counting both end residues, the CDR3 totals 12 amino acids. CDR1 and CDR2 from the germline V gene are SEHNR and FQNEAQ (reference sequence). This CDR3 is CASSFGSGRVSL.

The rearrangement links TRBV6-2 or TRBV6-3 to TRBJ2-5; 9 bases are a match to TRBD2. CDR3 length: 16 residues. The J segment lost 7 bases and the V segment lost 2 bases, leaving 11 bases of the junction unmatched. Germline V gene sequence: CDR1 MNHEY, CDR2 SVGEGT. The CDR3 DNA reads as TGTGCCAGCAGTTACGAACTCAGCGGGGGGTATGTGACCCAGTACTTC. It encodes CASSYELSGGYVTQYF.

The V call is TRBV10-2, the J call TRBJ1-1; no reliable D call. The CDR3 is 13 amino acids. V was trimmed by 5 bases and J by 4 bases, leaving 11 bases between them. Germline CDR1 WSHSY, CDR2 SAAADI. Here the CDR3 DNA reads TGCGCCAGCAGTTTCCCACCTAGCACTGAAGCTTTCTTT. It translates to CASSFPPSTEAFF.

CDR3 coding DNA: TGTGCCAGCAGTTCCGGACAGGGGGGGGGAGAGACCCAGTACTTC. This codes for CASSSGQGGGETQYF. The V call is TRBV6-5, the J call TRBJ2-5, with 10 bases aligning to TRBD1. The CDR3 contains 15 residues. The germline V gene encodes CDR1 MNHEY and CDR2 SVGAGI. V trimming: 4 bases; J trimming: 4 bases; junction bases outside the gene matches: 6.

The J gene is TRBJ2-3, the V gene TRBV5-4; 10 nucleotides match TRBD2. The ends lost 5 bases at V and 2 bases at J; junction bases unmatched: 5. The CDR3 totals 15 residues. Germline loops: CDR1 SGHNT, CDR2 YYREEE (reference sequence). The CDR3 DNA sequence: TGTGCCAGCAGATCAGCGGGGGGGAACACAGATACGCAGTATTTT. This gives the protein CASRSAGGNTDTQYF.

The CDR3 region is CASSLAEAYGYTF. DNA of the CDR3: TGTGCCAGCAGCTTGGCCGAGGCATATGGCTACACCTTC. The chain carries TRBV5-6 and TRBJ1-2; the D is unclear. The CDR3 consists of 13 residues. Between the trimmed V and J ends, which lost 0 bases and 5 bases, there was a span of 8 bases. The V gene's germline CDR1 is SGHDT and CDR2 YYEEEE.

The rearrangement uses TRBV2 and TRBJ1-2, with 9 bases matching TRBD1. The CDR3 length is 14 residues. V lost 7 bases and J lost 2; bases outside the gene matches: 5. Germline lookup yields CDR1 SNHLY and CDR2 FYNNEI. This CDR3 reads CASTRTGVNYGYTF. The CDR3 bases are TGTGCCAGCACCCGGACAGGGGTGAACTATGGCTACACCTTC.

The chain combines TRBV7-2 with TRBJ2-7; 11 bases fit TRBD2. CDR1 is SGHTA, CDR2 FQGNSA, per germline. There are 15 residues in the CDR3. V was clipped by 4 bases and J by 5 bases; unmatched bases: 7. The CDR3 DNA sequence: TGTGCCAGCAGCTCGACCGTACTAGCGGGAGACGAGCAGTACTTC. Translating gives CASSSTVLAGDEQYF.

CDR3 in DNA: TGTGCCAGCAGTTTACACTCTAGCGGGAGTCCCGATACGCAGTATTTT. Translation gives CASSLHSSGSPDTQYF. The chain is built from TRBV28 and TRBJ2-3; 10 bases are a match to TRBD2. The germline CDR1 and CDR2 sequences are MDHEN and SYDVKM. V shed 2 bases and J 6 bases; nucleotides not matched to a gene: 8. This CDR3 has 16 amino acids.

This chain connects TRBV7-8 to TRBJ1-6; tentatively, D is TRBD1 (6 bases). Trimming pared 1 base from V and 0 bases from J, leaving 13 bases between. The CDR3 runs to 18 residues. CDR1 and CDR2 from the germline V gene are SGHVS and FQNEAQ. The CDR3 loop reads CASSLVPQGSSYNSPLHF. The DNA of the CDR3 is TGTGCCAGCAGCTTAGTTCCCCAGGGGAGCTCCTATAATTCACCCCTCCACTTT.

This rearrangement joins TRBV10-3 to TRBJ1-1, with D possibly being TRBD1 (5 bases). The CDR3 is 13 amino acids. CDR1 and CDR2 (germline): ENHRY, SYGVKD. V was cut by 4 bases and J by 4 bases, with 10 bases left in between. DNA of the CDR3: TGTGCCATCAGTGGTTCAGGGCTCACTGAAGCTTTCTTT. It is translated as CAISGSGLTEAFF.

The chain couples TRBV4-1 to TRBJ1-1, with D perhaps matching TRBD1 (5 bases). Germline-derived CDR1 and CDR2 are MGHRA and YSYEKL. Deletions cut 0 bases from V and 4 bases from J, with 12 bases between. The CDR3 covers 15 residues. The CDR3 loop is CASSQEATGVTEAFF. The CDR3 bases are TGCGCCAGCAGCCAAGAAGCAACGGGGGTCACTGAAGCTTTCTTT.

In this sample, this clone turned up a few times. This chain uses TRBV11-2 with TRBJ2-1, with 8 positions matching TRBD2. CDR3 length: 15 residues. Trimming at V came to 5 bases and at J to 13 bases, leaving 16 bases not matched to a gene. Germline CDR1 and CDR2: SGHAT and FQNNGV. The CDR3 is CASSVPAGVASVQFF. The CDR3 coding sequence is TGTGCCAGCAGCGTACCAGCGGGAGTCGCTTCCGTACAGTTCTTC.

The DNA of the CDR3 is TGTGCCAGCAGCCAAGACAGATACTACGAGCAGTACTTC. Protein: CASSQDRYYEQYF. The rearrangement links TRBV3-1 (or the pseudogene TRBV3-2) to TRBJ2-7, with unresolved D. The V gene lost 0 bases and the J gene lost 3 bases, with 6 bases spanning the gap. This CDR3 contains 13 residues. CDR1 and CDR2 from the germline V gene are LGHDT and YNNKEL (reference sequence).